A selection of T cell receptor beta chains follows, all from one sample in a study of blood T cell repertoires in COVID-19. Method: immunoSEQ multiplex PCR; TCRdb's copy keeps in-frame clones and lacks some. The sample lists approximately 210,000 clones; roughly four fifths were seen once. The sequencing input was PBMCs or T cells enriched from blood (not recorded which). The receptors shown here come from a man aged 40-55 years who had recovered from COVID-19. Both conserved end residues are part of each CDR3. D genes are given only for firm matches. Clone sizes are given selectively: once, few, many, or a class where the clone is expanded.

d_call,j_call,clone_size,v_call,cdr3_aa,cdr3_nt
.,TRBJ1-5,.,TRBV20-1,CSARSNQPQHF,TGCAGTGCCCGGAGCAATCAGCCCCAGCATTTT
TRBD2,TRBJ2-5,.,TRBV2,CASTATSGGQETQYF,TGTGCCAGCACCGCGACTAGCGGGGGCCAAGAGACCCAGTACTTC
TRBD2,TRBJ2-5,few,TRBV24-1,CATSDFKNGGQETQYF,TGTGCCACCAGTGATTTTAAGAACGGGGGGCAAGAGACCCAGTACTTC
TRBD2,TRBJ2-3,.,TRBV30,CARSGVSTDTQYF,TGTGCCAGGAGCGGGGTCAGCACAGATACGCAGTATTTT
TRBD1,TRBJ1-2,.,TRBV5-1,CASAADRGSPYYGYTF,TGCGCCAGCGCAGCGGACAGGGGATCCCCCTACTATGGCTACACCTTC
.,TRBJ1-2,.,TRBV28,CASIQRPDGYTF,TGTGCCAGCATCCAACGTCCGGATGGCTACACCTTC
.,TRBJ2-1,.,TRBV7-2,CASSPLALTYNEQFF,TGTGCCAGCAGCCCTCTAGCGCTCACCTACAATGAGCAGTTCTTC
TRBD1,TRBJ1-5,.,TRBV28,CASSATDRVRPQHF,TGTGCCAGCAGTGCTACTGACAGGGTCAGGCCCCAGCATTTT
.,TRBJ2-5,.,TRBV6-5,CASRPNSRQETQYF,TGTGCCAGCAGGCCTAACAGTAGACAAGAGACCCAGTACTTC
TRBD2,TRBJ2-7,.,TRBV9,CASSAASGNEQYF,TGTGCCAGCAGCGCCGCTAGCGGGAACGAGCAGTACTTC
.,TRBJ2-1,.,TRBV1,CTSSQDSGRFYNEQFF,TGCACCAGCAGCCAAGACAGCGGGAGATTCTACAATGAGCAGTTCTTC
TRBD1,TRBJ1-6,.,TRBV5-1,CASSLSGQADSPLHF,TGCGCCAGCAGTTTGTCCGGACAGGCGGATTCACCCCTCCACTTT
TRBD1,TRBJ1-2,.,TRBV7-9,CASRSDRGLFGGYTF,TGTGCCAGCAGATCGGACAGGGGGCTCTTTGGTGGCTACACCTTC
.,TRBJ1-5,.,TRBV28,CASSLTGPSYSNQPQHF,TGTGCCAGCAGTTTAACAGGGCCCAGTTATAGCAATCAGCCCCAGCATTTT
.,TRBJ2-5,.,TRBV5-5,CASNIVAETQYF,TGTGCCAGCAACATAGTAGCGGAGACCCAGTACTTC
.,TRBJ1-1,.,TRBV6-2/TRBV6-3,CASSFLTDRITMNTEAFF,TGTGCCAGCAGTTTTTTGACAGACCGAATTACAATGAACACTGAAGCTTTCTTT
.,TRBJ1-5,.,TRBV7-9,CASSLTGSNQPQHF,TGTGCCAGCAGCTTAACGGGATCCAATCAGCCCCAGCATTTT
.,TRBJ1-6,.,TRBV7-9,CASSLDLRRQSSYNSPLHF,TGTGCCAGCAGCTTAGATCTTCGGCGGCAAAGCTCCTATAATTCACCCCTCCACTTT
.,TRBJ2-7,once,TRBV27,CASSFGQSYEQYF,TGTGCCAGCAGTTTTGGACAGTCCTACGAGCAGTACTTC
.,TRBJ1-3,.,TRBV19,CASSSRLPSAISGNTIYF,TGTGCCAGTAGTTCCCGACTACCGAGTGCAATCTCTGGAAACACCATATATTTT
TRBD1,TRBJ1-2,.,TRBV4-1,CASSQVGTAASTYTF,TGCGCCAGCAGCCAAGTAGGGACAGCCGCATCTACTTACACCTTC
TRBD1,TRBJ1-1,.,TRBV5-4,CASSLGDSEAFF,TGTGCCAGCAGCTTGGGGGACAGCGAAGCTTTCTTT
.,TRBJ2-3,.,TRBV28,CASSLRREDTDTQYF,TGTGCCAGCAGTTTGAGAAGGGAGGACACAGATACGCAGTATTTT
.,TRBJ2-7,.,TRBV19,CASSIDAGGGYEQYF,TGTGCCAGTAGTATAGATGCCGGGGGAGGCTACGAGCAGTACTTC
.,TRBJ1-3,.,TRBV5-4,CASSLMGLGPGNTIYF,TGTGCCAGCAGCCTAATGGGCCTTGGTCCTGGGAACACCATATATTTT
TRBD1,TRBJ2-1,.,TRBV27,CASRPLDKGAHNEQFF,TGTGCCAGCAGACCGCTTGACAAGGGGGCCCACAATGAGCAGTTCTTC
TRBD1,TRBJ1-6,.,TRBV2,CASGTEGRSPLHF,TGTGCCAGCGGGACAGAGGGTAGGTCACCCCTCCACTTT
TRBD1,TRBJ1-4,.,TRBV5-5,CASSQLTGEIEKLFF,TGTGCCAGCAGCCAATTGACAGGGGAAATAGAAAAACTGTTTTTT
TRBD2,TRBJ2-7,once,TRBV4-1,CASSLRLAASSYEQYF,TGCGCCAGCAGCCTAAGACTAGCGGCCAGCTCCTACGAGCAGTACTTC
TRBD2,TRBJ2-5,once,TRBV11-1,CASSFVSGGVETQYF,TGTGCCAGCAGCTTTGTGAGCGGGGGGGTAGAGACCCAGTACTTC
.,TRBJ1-1,few,TRBV7-8,CASTQGGNTEAFF,TGTGCCAGCACCCAGGGAGGGAACACTGAAGCTTTCTTT
TRBD1,TRBJ2-7,.,TRBV11-2,CASSLDGGQDEQYF,TGTGCCAGCAGCTTAGATGGGGGACAGGACGAGCAGTACTTC
TRBD2,TRBJ2-3,.,TRBV7-3,CASSPTGGEDTDTQYF,TGTGCCAGCAGCCCTACCGGGGGGGAGGACACAGATACGCAGTATTTT
.,TRBJ2-5,.,TRBV9,CASSALVASDETQYF,TGTGCCAGCAGCGCCTTAGTAGCGTCGGACGAGACCCAGTACTTC
.,TRBJ2-4,.,TRBV28,CASSLGGNIQYF,TGTGCCAGCAGTCTGGGGGGAAACATTCAGTACTTC
.,TRBJ1-4,.,TRBV9,CASSAGGLLGEVNEKLFF,TGTGCCAGCAGCGCGGGGGGACTTTTAGGAGAGGTTAATGAAAAACTGTTTTTT
TRBD2,TRBJ2-2,.,TRBV11-2,CASSPFSGRDSNTGELFF,TGTGCCAGCAGCCCCTTTAGCGGGAGAGATTCGAACACCGGGGAGCTGTTTTTT
TRBD1,TRBJ2-5,.,TRBV5-1,CASSLDGRGQTQYF,TGCGCCAGCAGCTTGGATGGCAGGGGGCAGACCCAGTACTTC
TRBD2,TRBJ2-7,few,TRBV10-2,CASGRGVAYEQYF,TGCGCCAGCGGGCGGGGGGTAGCCTACGAGCAGTACTTC
TRBD1,TRBJ2-7,once,TRBV6-2/TRBV6-3,CASSYNRGSYEQYF,TGTGCCAGCAGTTACAACAGGGGTTCCTACGAGCAGTACTTC
TRBD1,TRBJ1-1,.,TRBV4-1,CASSQQGGNTEAFF,TGCGCCAGCAGCCAGCAGGGGGGGAACACTGAAGCTTTCTTT
TRBD1,TRBJ2-1,.,TRBV30,CARQGQGWDEQFF,TGTGCCCGACAGGGACAGGGGTGGGATGAGCAGTTCTTC
.,TRBJ2-5,.,TRBV29-1,CSVGVLAQETQYF,TGCAGCGTTGGTGTCCTAGCCCAAGAGACCCAGTACTTC
.,TRBJ1-3,.,TRBV6-5,CASSLQSSGNTIYF,TGTGCCAGCAGTTTACAGTCCTCTGGAAACACCATATATTTT
TRBD1,TRBJ2-3,.,TRBV5-1,CASSEQGAYDTQYF,TGCGCCAGCAGCGAACAGGGGGCATACGATACGCAGTATTTT
.,TRBJ1-3,.,TRBV4-2,CASSQAEGSSGNTIYF,TGTGCCAGCAGCCAAGCAGAGGGTAGTTCCGGAAACACCATATATTTT
TRBD1,TRBJ1-6,.,TRBV3-1/TRBV3-2,CASSPTGERSPLHF,TGTGCCAGCAGTCCGACAGGGGAGAGGTCACCCCTCCACTTT
.,TRBJ2-3,.,TRBV7-3,CASSLGHPATDTQYF,TGTGCCAGCAGCCTCGGACATCCGGCGACAGATACGCAGTATTTT